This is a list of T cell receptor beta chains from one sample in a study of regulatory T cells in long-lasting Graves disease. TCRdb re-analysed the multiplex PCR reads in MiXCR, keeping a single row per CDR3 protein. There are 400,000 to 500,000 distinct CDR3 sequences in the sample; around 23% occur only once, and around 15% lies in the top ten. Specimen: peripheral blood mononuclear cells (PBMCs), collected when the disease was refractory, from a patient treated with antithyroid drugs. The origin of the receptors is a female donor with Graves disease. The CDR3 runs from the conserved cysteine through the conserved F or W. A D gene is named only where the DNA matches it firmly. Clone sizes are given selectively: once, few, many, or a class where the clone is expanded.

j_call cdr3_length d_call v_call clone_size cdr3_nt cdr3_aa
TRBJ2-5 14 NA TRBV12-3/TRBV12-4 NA TGTGCCAGCAGCCCTCCGACAGGAATAGAGACCCAGTACTTC CASSPPTGIETQYF
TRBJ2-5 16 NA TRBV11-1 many TGTGCCAGCAGCTTAGGTACAACCGGGGTTGAAGAGACCCAGTACTTC CASSLGTTGVEETQYF
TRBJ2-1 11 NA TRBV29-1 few TGCAGCGTTAATTTGAACAATGAGCAGTTCTTC CSVNLNNEQFF
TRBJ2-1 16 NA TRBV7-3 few TGTGCCAGCAGCTCCCTCGGAGCGTCTACCGGCAATGAGCAGTTCTTC CASSSLGASTGNEQFF
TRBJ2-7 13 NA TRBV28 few TGTGCCAGCAGTTTCGGAAGGGTCTACGAGCAGTACTTC CASSFGRVYEQYF
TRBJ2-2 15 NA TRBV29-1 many TGCAGCGTTGAAGATCCGGGCTACGTGCCCGGGGAGCTGTTTTTT CSVEDPGYVPGELFF
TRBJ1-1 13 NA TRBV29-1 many TGCAGCGTTACGGACAGAGTGAACACTGAAGCTTTCTTT CSVTDRVNTEAFF
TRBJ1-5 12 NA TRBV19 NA TGTGCCAGTAGAAAGGGCAATCAGCCCCAGCATTTT CASRKGNQPQHF
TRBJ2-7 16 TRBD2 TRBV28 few TGTGCCAGCAAACTAGCGGGAGGAGGGGCCTCCTACGAGCAGTACTTC CASKLAGGGASYEQYF
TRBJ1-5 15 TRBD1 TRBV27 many TGTGCCAGCAGTTTCGGACAGGGCGGCAATCAGCCCCAGCATTTT CASSFGQGGNQPQHF
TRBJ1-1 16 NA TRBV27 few TGTGCCAGCAGTTTATGGGGCCCGGGGGCGAACACTGAAGCTTTCTTT CASSLWGPGANTEAFF
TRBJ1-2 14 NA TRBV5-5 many TGTGCCAGCAGCTTGGATGTCCAGGGCTATGGCTACACCTTC CASSLDVQGYGYTF
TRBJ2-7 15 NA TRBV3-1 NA TGTGCCAGCAGCCAAGGCGACACGGCAGTATACGAGCAGTACTTC CASSQGDTAVYEQYF
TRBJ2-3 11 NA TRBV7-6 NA TGTGCCAGCAGCTATAAAGATACGCAGTATTTT CASSYKDTQYF
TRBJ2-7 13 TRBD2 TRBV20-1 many TGCAGTGTCCTAGCGGGAGGGCGTTGGGAGCAGTACTTC CSVLAGGRWEQYF
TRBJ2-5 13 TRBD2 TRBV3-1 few TGTGCCAGCAGCTCCAGCGGGAGAGAGACCCAGTACTTC CASSSSGRETQYF
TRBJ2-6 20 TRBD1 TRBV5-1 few TGCGCCAGCAGCTTTTTGAGTTTCGGGACAGTAAGCTCTGGGGCCAACGTCCTGACTTTC CASSFLSFGTVSSGANVLTF
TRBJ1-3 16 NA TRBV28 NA TGTGCCAGCAGTTTAATGGTTAGGGGGACTGGAAACACCATATATTTT CASSLMVRGTGNTIYF
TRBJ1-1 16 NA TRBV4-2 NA TGTGCCAGCAGCCAAGAGAGGGGCGGATTGAACACTGAAGCTTTCTTT CASSQERGGLNTEAFF
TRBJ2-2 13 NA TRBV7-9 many TGTGCCAGCAGTAGCACTCCCGCCGGGGAGCTGTTTTTT CASSSTPAGELFF
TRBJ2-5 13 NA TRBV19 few TGTGCCAGTAGTAGTAGCCGGCGAGAGACCCAGTACTTC CASSSSRRETQYF
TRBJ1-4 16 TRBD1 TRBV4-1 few TGCGCCAGCAGCCAAGTTAAGGGACAGGGGAATGAAAAACTGTTTTTT CASSQVKGQGNEKLFF
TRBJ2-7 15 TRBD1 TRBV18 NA TGTGCCAGCTCACCATCCAGGACAGGGGTTGGCGAGCAGTACTTC CASSPSRTGVGEQYF
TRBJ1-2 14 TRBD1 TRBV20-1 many TGCAGTGTGACGACAGGGGGGAATAACTATGGCTACACCTTC CSVTTGGNNYGYTF
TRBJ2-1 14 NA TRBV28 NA TGTGCCAGCAGTTTAGTGGGAGCGGGCAATGAGCAGTTCTTC CASSLVGAGNEQFF
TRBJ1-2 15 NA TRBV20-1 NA TGCAGTGCTAGAGAAACAGGGAGGTCGGCCTATGGCTACACCTTC CSARETGRSAYGYTF
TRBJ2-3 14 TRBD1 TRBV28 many TGTGCCAGCAACCGGGACAGATACACAGATACGCAGTATTTT CASNRDRYTDTQYF
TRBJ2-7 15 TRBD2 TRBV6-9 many TGTGCCAGCAGTTACTCCGGCCTAACTAGCGGGAGTCGTTCCTTC CASSYSGLTSGSRSF
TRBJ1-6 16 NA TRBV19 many TGTGCCAGTAGCCTGTCCGGGGCGGATGCATATTCACCCCTCCACTTT CASSLSGADAYSPLHF
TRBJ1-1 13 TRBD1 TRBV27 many TGTGCCAGCAGTCCTCGGACAGGCACTGAAGCTTTCTTT CASSPRTGTEAFF
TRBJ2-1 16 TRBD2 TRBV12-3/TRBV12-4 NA TGTGCCAGCAGACTCCGGACTAGCGGGTCGTACAATGAGCAGTTCTTC CASRLRTSGSYNEQFF
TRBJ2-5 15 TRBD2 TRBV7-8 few TGTGCCAGCAGCTTAGCACTAGCGGGGAAAGAGACCCAGTACTTC CASSLALAGKETQYF
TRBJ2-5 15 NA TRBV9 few TGTGCCAGCAGCCCAAGGACTGCCCACCGGGAGACCCAGTACTTC CASSPRTAHRETQYF
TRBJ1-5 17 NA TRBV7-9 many TGTGCCAGCAGCTCCACGGGGGAGGGAAGGAGCAATCAGCCCCAGCATTTT CASSSTGEGRSNQPQHF
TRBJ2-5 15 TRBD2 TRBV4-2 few TGTGCCAGCAGCCAAGATTTTCAGGGCACCGGGACTAGTTACTTC CASSQDFQGTGTSYF
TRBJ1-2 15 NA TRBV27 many TGTGCCAGCAGTTTTAATGGGGGCAATGGCTATGGCTACACCTTC CASSFNGGNGYGYTF
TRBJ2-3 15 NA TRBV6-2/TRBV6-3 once TGTGCCAGCAGTGGTCAAGTGGAGGGCACAGATACGCAGTATTTT CASSGQVEGTDTQYF
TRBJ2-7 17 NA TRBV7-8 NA TGTGCCAGCAGCTTAGTCGGCCCATCTACTTTGCTTGTTGGGCAGTACTTC CASSLVGPSTLLVGQYF
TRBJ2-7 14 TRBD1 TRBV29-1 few TGCAGCGTTGAAGAGGGGACAGGGCAGCACGAGCAGTACTTC CSVEEGTGQHEQYF
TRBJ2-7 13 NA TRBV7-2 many TGTGCCAGCAGCTTAAAGGGACTCTACGAGCAGTACTTC CASSLKGLYEQYF
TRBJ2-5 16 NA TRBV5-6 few TGTGCCAGCAGCCCCCTCGTGGTGACAGCCAGAGAGACCCAGTACTTC CASSPLVVTARETQYF
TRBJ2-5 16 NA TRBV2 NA TGTGCCAGCCTACCCCTAGGACCTCCAAGGGGGGAGACCCAGTACTTC CASLPLGPPRGETQYF
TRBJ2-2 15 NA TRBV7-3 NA TGTGCCAGCAGCTTAACAAGCCGGGACACCGGGGAGCTGTTTTTT CASSLTSRDTGELFF
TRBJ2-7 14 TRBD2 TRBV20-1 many TGCAGTGCTAGAGGGACTAGCGGAACCTACGAGCAGTACTTC CSARGTSGTYEQYF
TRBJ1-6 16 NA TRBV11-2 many TGTGCCAGCAGCTTCCGAAGGGCCTCCTATAATTCACCCCTCCACTTT CASSFRRASYNSPLHF
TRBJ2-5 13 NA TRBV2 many TGTGCCAGCAGTGAAGAGGGGGGTGTGACCCAGTACTTC CASSEEGGVTQYF
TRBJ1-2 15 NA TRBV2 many TGTGCCAGCAGTGAAAGGCAGGGTCTTGACTATGGCTACACCTTC CASSERQGLDYGYTF
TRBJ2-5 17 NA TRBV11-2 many TGTGCCAGCAGCTTAGACCCTACTACTCGCCCCAGTGAGACCCAGTACTTC CASSLDPTTRPSETQYF
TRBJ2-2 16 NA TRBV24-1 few TGTGCCACCAGTAAGGGGGGACAGATGAACACCGGGGAGCTGTTTTTT CATSKGGQMNTGELFF